This T cell receptor beta chain derives from a study of blood T cell repertoires in COVID-19. CDR3 size: 14 residues. Per germline, CDR1 ENHRY and CDR2 SYGVKD. Trimming removed 5 bases from V and 7 bases from J; junction bases left unmatched: 10. Here immunoSEQ multiplex PCR was the method, and the copy in TCRdb shows in-frame clones only, minus some. The data hold 200,000 to 250,000 clones, with around 90% observed a single time. This chain connects TRBV10-3 to TRBJ1-1; 7 positions agree with TRBD1. This TCR was sampled from a woman aged 45-59 years with acute COVID-19. Sequencing was done on a sample of PBMCs or T cells enriched from blood (not recorded which). Written as DNA, the CDR3 is TGTGCCATCAGTAAGGGGGCAGGGGGAATTGAAGCTTTCTTT. This translates into CAISKGAGGIEAFF.